These 8 T cell receptor beta chains were all obtained from the same sample, sequenced in a study of T cell responses to AZD1222 COVID-19 vaccine. Sequencing used immunoSEQ multiplex PCR; TCRdb keeps in-frame clones, though not all of them. The top ten hold approximately 5% of the sample, which has 120,000 to 150,000 clones, roughly 84% seen once. The sequenced sample was peripheral blood, obtained 28 days after the second AZD1222 dose. The receptors originated from an adult who received the AZD1222 COVID-19 vaccine.

The chain couples TRBV5-1 to TRBJ1-1; the D gene is possibly TRBD1 (5 bases). CDR1 and CDR2 from the germline V gene are SGHRS and YFSETQ. CDR3 length equals 14 residues. V lost 0 bases and J 3 bases, leaving 9 bases between the germline ends. The CDR3 is CASSLVPGDTEAFF. The CDR3 DNA reads TGCGCCAGCAGCTTGGTTCCGGGGGACACTGAAGCTTTCTTT. Full variable domain (missing parts from reference TRBV5-1 and TRBJ1-1): KAGVTQTPRYLIKTRGQQVTLSCSPISGHRSVSWYQQTPGQGLQFLFEYFSETQRNKGNFPGRFSGRQFSNSRSEMNVSTLELGDSALYLCASSLVPGDTEAFFGQGTRLTVV.

The chain couples TRBV29-1 to TRBJ2-7; 8 nucleotides align to TRBD1. This CDR3 spans 13 amino acids. Germline V gives CDR1 SQVTM, CDR2 ANQGSEA. V shed 5 bases, J shed 3 bases, and the junction held 6 bases outside the gene matches. The CDR3 nucleotides are TGCAGCGTTTCGGGACAGGAGTTCTACGAGCAGTACTTC. Its protein product is CSVSGQEFYEQYF.

The chain carries TRBV15 and TRBJ1-1; D not certain. Germline CDR1 and CDR2: LNHNV and YYDKDF (reference sequence). There are 14 residues in the CDR3. Trimming left V 0 bases short and J 0 bases short, with 5 bases between. In DNA form, the CDR3 reads TGTGCCACCAGCAGAGACACGCTGAACACTGAAGCTTTCTTT. As protein: CATSRDTLNTEAFF.

V and J are TRBV9 and TRBJ1-6; possibly TRBD1 for D (6 bases). Trimming shortened V by 1 base and J by 7 bases, and 12 bases separated the two germline ends. The germline V gene has CDR1 SGDLS and CDR2 YYNGEE. The CDR3 runs to 15 residues. CDR3 region: CASSVTGTPNSPLHF. Written as DNA, the CDR3 is TGTGCCAGCAGCGTAACCGGGACACCCAATTCACCCCTCCACTTT.

This chain connects TRBV2 to TRBJ1-2; 9 nucleotides agree with TRBD1. CDR3 length equals 17 residues. Germline CDR1 and CDR2: SNHLY and FYNNEI. Losses at the gene ends were 5 bases for V and 0 bases for J; bases not matched to a gene: 10. The CDR3 sequence is CASSQFSTGGTNYGYTF. The CDR3 DNA reads as TGTGCCAGCAGTCAATTTTCGACAGGGGGAACTAACTATGGCTACACCTTC.

J is TRBJ1-2 and V is TRBV27; D unresolved. The germline gives CDR1 MNHEY, CDR2 SMNVEV (reference sequence). Deletions cut 6 bases from V and 2 bases from J, with 7 bases between. The CDR3 is 12 residues long. This chain's CDR3 is CASSSVNYGYTF. The CDR3 DNA reads TGTGCCAGCAGCTCAGTAAACTATGGCTACACCTTC.

This rearrangement joins TRBV19 to TRBJ1-2; 10 nucleotides line up with TRBD1. Per germline, CDR1 LNHDA and CDR2 SQIVND (reference sequence). The length of the CDR3 is 15 residues. The junction had 9 bases not matched to a gene; V was cut back by 5 bases and J by 6 bases. CDR3 bases: TGTGCCAGTAGTCCCCCGGGACAGGGGTTGGATGGCTACACCTTC. This translates into CASSPPGQGLDGYTF.

The chain joins TRBV10-1 to TRBJ1-1; 8 bases fit TRBD1. The CDR3 consists of 13 residues. Trimming cost V 5 bases and J 7 bases; bases outside gene matches: 6. Germline V gene lookup returns CDR1 WNHNN and CDR2 SYGVQD (reference sequence). In nucleotides, the CDR3 is TGCGCCAGCAGTAAGGACAGGGCGAGTGAAGCTTTCTTT. Residues: CASSKDRASEAFF.